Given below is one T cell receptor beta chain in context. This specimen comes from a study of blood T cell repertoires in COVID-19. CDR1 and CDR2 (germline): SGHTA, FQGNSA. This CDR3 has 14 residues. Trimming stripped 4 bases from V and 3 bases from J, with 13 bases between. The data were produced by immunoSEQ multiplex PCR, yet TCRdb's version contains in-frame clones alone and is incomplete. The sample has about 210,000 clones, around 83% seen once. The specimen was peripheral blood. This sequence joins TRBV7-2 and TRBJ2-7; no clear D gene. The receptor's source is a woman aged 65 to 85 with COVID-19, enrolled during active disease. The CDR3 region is CASSSSVEVYEQYF. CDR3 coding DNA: TGTGCCAGCAGCTCTTCGGTTGAGGTCTACGAGCAGTACTTC.